This T cell receptor (beta chain) was captured by sequencing in a study of T cell responses to AZD1222 COVID-19 vaccine. On the study more broadly: Whether given at about 4 or about 12 weeks, second doses were pooled.

Assay used: immunoSEQ multiplex PCR; TCRdb lists only in-frame clones, some missing. The sample has some 110,000 clones, 75% to 90% seen once. On this clone itself: Its antigen is currently unknown.

V lost 6 bases and J lost 0, with 15 bases in between. The CDR3 runs to 15 residues. Germline V gene lookup returns CDR1 GTSNPN and CDR2 SVGIG (reference sequence). Broader study findings: Repertoires were collected only later (after the peak T cell response had occurred). Two AZD1222 doses significantly raised spike-specific TCR breadth and depth over controls.

Sequences were derived from peripheral blood, sampled on day 0 of AZD1222 vaccination. The chain is built from TRBV30 and TRBJ1-3, with a tentative D call TRBD1 (5 bases). This receptor was identified in an adult in good health. For the CDR3, the DNA is TGTGCCTGCCCCCAAGGGGCTTCCTCTGGAAACACCATATATTTT. This codes for CACPQGASSGNTIYF.